Below are 15 T cell receptor beta chains sequenced from a single sample in a study of blood T cells in healthy people across ages. Alongside a J-beta primer mix, a sample-barcoded 5' primer served in a second PCR lasting about 7 to 11 cycles. MiXCR was run by TCRdb on the 5' RACE reads, yielding one entry per CDR3 protein. Here the sample spans about 930,000 distinct CDR3 sequences, roughly 28% being singletons. This same sample was also part of a study on T cells of mothers and their children.

The sequenced material came from blood. Every receptor here comes from a woman aged 35 to 49 in good health.

The rearrangement uses TRBV20-1 and TRBJ1-5, with a weak D call TRBD1 (6 bases). The ends were cut back, 3 bases at V and 4 bases at J, with 16 bases in the middle. CDR3 length: 15 residues. Germline-derived CDR1 and CDR2 are DFQATT and SNEGSKA (reference sequence). CDR3 sequence reads: CSARGDKVPNQPQHF. CDR3 bases: TGCAGTGCTAGGGGGGACAAAGTACCAAATCAGCCCCAGCATTTT.

This clonotype was seen at least ten times. This chain joins TRBV4-2 and TRBJ2-7, with 8 bases aligning to TRBD2. Germline V lookup: CDR1 LGHNA, CDR2 YNFKEQ. This CDR3 spans 14 amino acids. The V segment lost 6 bases and the J segment 0 bases; nucleotides outside the gene matches: 4. The CDR3 reads CASSSGVSSYEQYF. The CDR3 DNA reads TGTGCCAGCAGTAGCGGGGTAAGCTCCTACGAGCAGTACTTC.

This clonotype was found a few times. The chain recombines TRBV28 with TRBJ1-1, with no clear D. CDR3 length: 14 residues. V dropped 5 bases and J dropped 0 bases, with 10 bases sitting between them. The V gene's germline CDR1 is MDHEN and CDR2 SYDVKM. CDR3 sequence (DNA): TGTGCCAGCAGTCCGAGGACCTTGAACACTGAAGCTTTCTTT. Its translation is CASSPRTLNTEAFF.

Ten or more counts support this clonotype. The J gene is TRBJ1-5, the V gene TRBV7-2, with TRBD1 matching 8 bases. This CDR3 is 15 amino acids long. Trimming cost V 5 bases and J 4 bases; bases outside gene matches: 7. The germline V gene has CDR1 SGHTA and CDR2 FQGNSA. CDR3 DNA sequence: TGTGCCAGCAGCCCCTGGACAGGGTCGAATCAGCCCCAGCATTTT. As protein: CASSPWTGSNQPQHF.

V gene TRBV12-3 or TRBV12-4 combines with J gene TRBJ1-1, with D perhaps TRBD1 (5 bases). Trimming pared 7 bases from V and 1 base from J, leaving 19 bases between. CDR3 length: 16 amino acids. This CDR3 is CASTRQGGLGNTEAFF. For the CDR3, the DNA is TGTGCCAGCACCCGCCAGGGCGGGCTGGGGAACACTGAAGCTTTCTTT.

The gene calls are TRBV19 and TRBJ1-5, with D tentatively TRBD1 (6 bases). The CDR3 totals 15 residues. The V gene lost 5 bases and the J gene lost 3 bases, with 14 bases spanning the gap. The germline V gene has CDR1 LNHDA and CDR2 SQIVND (reference sequence). Here the CDR3 DNA reads TGTGCCAGTAGTCCGCTCGGGGGCGTCAATCAGCCCCAGCATTTT. This gives the protein CASSPLGGVNQPQHF. Complete variable domain (other parts from reference TRBV19 and TRBJ1-5): DGGITQSPKYLFRKEGQNVTLSCEQNLNHDAMYWYRQDPGQGLRLIYYSQIVNDFQKGDIAEGYSVSREKKESFPLTVTSAQKNPTAFYLCASSPLGGVNQPQHFGDGTRLSIL.

This sequence joins TRBV15 and TRBJ1-2, with no clear D. CDR3 length equals 12 residues. Between the trimmed V and J ends, which lost 0 bases and 8 bases, there was a span of 7 bases. From germline, CDR1 is LNHNV and CDR2 YYDKDF (reference sequence). In DNA, the CDR3 is TGTGCCACCAGCAGAGATCTGGTGGGCTACACCTTC. Its protein is CATSRDLVGYTF.

V usage is TRBV7-9 and J usage is TRBJ1-1, with D possibly being TRBD1 (5 bases). This CDR3 has 16 amino acids. Germline V gene sequence: CDR1 SEHNR, CDR2 FQNEAQ (reference sequence). V lost 5 bases and J lost 6, with 22 bases in between. CDR3 in DNA: TGTGCCAGCAGCCCCAAAGAATGGGGGTCGGGCGCTGAAGCTTTCTTT. It specifies CASSPKEWGSGAEAFF.

With respect to this clonotype: A much larger clone differs from this one at a single base, so this may be a read error. The chain has TRBV5-1 and TRBJ2-3; TRBD1 agrees at 8 bases. Per germline, CDR1 SGHRS and CDR2 YFSETQ. J was trimmed by 7 bases and V by 4 bases; bases with no gene match: 14. The CDR3 extends over 16 amino acids. The CDR3 region has the DNA TGCGCCAGCAGCGTCGACCTGGACAGGGTCTCATATACGCAGTATTTT. Encoded protein: CASSVDLDRVSYTQYF.

The rearrangement links TRBV6-2 or TRBV6-3 to TRBJ1-4, with D hard to call. This CDR3 is 16 amino acids long. V was pared by 2 bases and J by 2 bases, with 12 bases between. CDR1 and CDR2 from the germline V gene are MNHEY and SVGEGT. The CDR3 loop reads CASSYRRAGTNEKLFF. In DNA, the CDR3 is TGTGCCAGCAGTTACCGGCGCGCCGGGACTAATGAAAAACTGTTTTTT.

In its sample, this clonotype was seen a few times. The chain recombines TRBV7-2 with TRBJ2-2; 15 nucleotides agree with TRBD2. The J segment lost 7 bases and the V segment lost 5 bases, leaving 8 bases of the junction unmatched. The CDR3 is 17 residues long. From germline, CDR1 is SGHTA and CDR2 FQGNSA. CDR3 bases: TGTGCCAGCAGCACCCGGACTAGCGGGGGGGCTTACGGGGAGCTGTTTTTT. Translating gives CASSTRTSGGAYGELFF.

This clonotype was picked up a small number of times. This chain joins TRBV6-4 and TRBJ2-7; 8 nucleotides agree with TRBD1. CDR1 and CDR2 (germline): MRHNA, SNTAGT. This CDR3 has 15 amino acids. The V and J ends lost 2 bases and 7 bases, in that order; junction bases with no gene match: 10. The CDR3 sequence is CASSDPQGARNEQYF. The CDR3 DNA follows: TGTGCCAGCAGTGACCCCCAGGGGGCACGGAATGAGCAGTACTTC.

This clonotype was counted a few times. V gene TRBV7-9 combines with J gene TRBJ2-5; 9 bases align to TRBD1. The CDR3 runs to 14 residues. Germline V gene lookup returns CDR1 SEHNR and CDR2 FQNEAQ (reference sequence). The ends lost 4 bases at V and 6 bases at J; junction bases unmatched: 6. DNA for the CDR3: TGTGCCAGCAGCTCCGGGACAGGGATGAAGACCCAGTACTTC. This sequence encodes CASSSGTGMKTQYF.

In this sample, this clonotype turned up a few times. V usage is TRBV27 and J usage is TRBJ2-3; 12 bases align to TRBD2. Germline V gene sequence: CDR1 MNHEY, CDR2 SMNVEV (reference sequence). J lost 2 bases, V lost 1 base, and 4 bases had no gene match. The CDR3 is made up of 17 amino acids. CDR3 protein: CASSLLTSGGLTDTQYF. The CDR3 nucleotides are TGTGCCAGCAGTTTATTGACTAGCGGGGGCCTCACAGATACGCAGTATTTT.

The rearrangement joins TRBV7-8 to TRBJ2-5; D might be TRBD1 (7 bases). Trimming left V 5 bases short and J 4 bases short, with 14 bases between. Germline loops: CDR1 SGHVS, CDR2 FQNEAQ. The CDR3 totals 14 residues. The CDR3 sequence is CASSRRRGRETQYF. CDR3 sequence (DNA): TGTGCCAGCAGCCGCCGGAGGGGGCGAGAGACCCAGTACTTC.